What follows are 6 T cell receptor beta chains derived from one specimen sequenced in a study of T cells in Graves' hyperthyroidism and ophthalmopathy. The investigators amplified TCR beta CDR3 regions from RNA transcripts. During a first-round RT-PCR of the TCR CDR3, the HTBI primer set was used. TCRdb called the multiplex PCR reads again in MiXCR, with one record for every CDR3 protein. The sample shows a few hundred thousand distinct CDR3 sequences, more than 45% of them seen only once. The material sequenced was peripheral blood or thyroid tissue (not recorded which). The source is a woman younger than 35 with Graves' hyperthyroidism.

The chain combines TRBV20-1 with TRBJ1-4; tentatively, D is TRBD1 (5 bases). The CDR3 consists of 18 residues. Trimming pared 3 bases from V and 3 bases from J, leaving 23 bases between. Germline CDR1 DFQATT, CDR2 SNEGSKA (reference sequence). The CDR3 coding sequence is TGCAGTGCTAGCCCTCAGGCAGGGACGGGAGGTGCTAATGAAAAACTGTTTTTT. Its translation is CSASPQAGTGGANEKLFF.

The table lists this clonotype with many counts. The rearrangement links TRBV7-8 to TRBJ1-2; 11 nucleotides line up with TRBD1. This CDR3 has 15 residues. V shed 3 bases, J shed 9 bases, and the junction held 9 bases outside the gene matches. The germline V gene has CDR1 SGHVS and CDR2 FQNEAQ. The CDR3 loop is CASSFSGTGGGSYTF. CDR3 sequence (DNA): TGTGCCAGCAGCTTCTCCGGGACAGGGGGTGGGAGCTACACCTTC.

V is TRBV10-2 and J is TRBJ1-2; D call uncertain. V was cut by 2 bases and J by 4 bases, with 11 bases left in between. Germline V CDR1 and CDR2: WSHSY, SAAADI. CDR3 length equals 14 residues. CDR3 region: CASSERSDVYGYTF. The CDR3 region has the DNA TGCGCCAGCAGTGAGAGGAGTGACGTCTATGGCTACACCTTC.

This clonotype was found a few times. The chain employs TRBV7-9 and TRBJ2-1; 8 bases fit TRBD1. Looked up from germline, CDR1 is SEHNR and CDR2 is FQNEAQ (reference sequence). The CDR3 length is 16 residues. J gave up 5 bases and V 5 bases, and 11 bases lay outside the gene matches. CDR3 loop: CASSTKFGTGDNEQFF. CDR3 in DNA: TGTGCCAGCAGCACAAAGTTTGGGACAGGAGACAATGAGCAGTTCTTC.

This clonotype was observed at least ten times. J is TRBJ2-7 and V is TRBV4-3; 11 nucleotides line up with TRBD2. CDR3 length: 15 amino acids. Germline lookup yields CDR1 LGHNA and CDR2 YSLEER. The V gene end was trimmed by 3 bases and the J gene end by 2 bases; junction bases not matched to a gene: 3. CDR3 protein: CASSQLLAGAYEQYF. For the CDR3, the DNA is TGCGCCAGCAGCCAGCTACTAGCGGGAGCCTACGAGCAGTACTTC.

This clonotype occurred many times. The rearrangement joins TRBV29-1 to TRBJ2-7; TRBD2 matches at 7 bases. The ends lost 4 bases at V and 6 bases at J; junction bases unmatched: 6. The CDR3 totals 12 residues. The germline gives CDR1 SQVTM, CDR2 ANQGSEA. This chain's CDR3 is CSVASPGGEQYF. The CDR3 bases are TGCAGCGTTGCTAGTCCGGGGGGCGAGCAGTACTTC.